This TCR beta chain was identified during a study of control samples from healthy donors and cancer patients. Here immunoSEQ multiplex PCR was the method, and the copy in TCRdb shows in-frame clones only, minus some. This table has some 150,000 clones, about 93% appearing once. Looked up from germline, CDR1 is LNHDA and CDR2 is SQIVND (reference sequence). CDR3 size: 13 residues. The V end was cut by 5 bases, the J end by 0 bases, with 7 bases between. This receptor was identified in a man aged 50 to 60 in good health. This chain links TRBV19 with TRBJ1-2, with D perhaps matching TRBD1 (6 bases). The sample consisted of blood. CDR3 sequence reads: CASSYRANYGYTF. For the CDR3, the DNA is TGTGCCAGTAGTTACAGGGCTAACTATGGCTACACCTTC.